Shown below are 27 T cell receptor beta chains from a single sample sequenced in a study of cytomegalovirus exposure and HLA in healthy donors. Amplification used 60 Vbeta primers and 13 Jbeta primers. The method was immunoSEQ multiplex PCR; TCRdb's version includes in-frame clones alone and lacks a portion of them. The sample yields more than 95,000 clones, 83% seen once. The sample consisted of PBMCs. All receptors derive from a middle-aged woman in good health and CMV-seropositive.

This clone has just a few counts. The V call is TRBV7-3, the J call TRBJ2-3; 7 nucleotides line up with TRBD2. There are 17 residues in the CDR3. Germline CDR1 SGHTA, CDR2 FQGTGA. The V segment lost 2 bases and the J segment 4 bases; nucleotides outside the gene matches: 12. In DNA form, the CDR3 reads TGTGCCAGCAGCTTAGTCCCCCTAGCGGTACGCTCAGATACGCAGTATTTT. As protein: CASSLVPLAVRSDTQYF.

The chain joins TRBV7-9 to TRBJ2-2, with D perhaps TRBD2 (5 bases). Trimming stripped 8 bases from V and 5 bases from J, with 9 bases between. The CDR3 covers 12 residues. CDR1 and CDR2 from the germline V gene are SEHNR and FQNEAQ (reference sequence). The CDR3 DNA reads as TGTGCCAGCCGGGGTGAAACCGGGGAGCTGTTTTTT. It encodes CASRGETGELFF.

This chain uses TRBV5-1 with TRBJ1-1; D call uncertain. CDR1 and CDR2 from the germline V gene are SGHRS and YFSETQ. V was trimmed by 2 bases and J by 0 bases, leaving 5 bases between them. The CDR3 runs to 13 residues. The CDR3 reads CASSLNMNTEAFF. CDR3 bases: TGCGCCAGCAGCTTAAATATGAACACTGAAGCTTTCTTT.

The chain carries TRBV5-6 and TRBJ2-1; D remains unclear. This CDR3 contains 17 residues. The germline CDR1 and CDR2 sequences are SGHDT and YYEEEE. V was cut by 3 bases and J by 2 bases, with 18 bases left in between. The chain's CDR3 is CASSYPPATRTYNEQFF. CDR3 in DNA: TGTGCCAGCAGCTATCCCCCCGCGACAAGAACCTACAATGAGCAGTTCTTC.

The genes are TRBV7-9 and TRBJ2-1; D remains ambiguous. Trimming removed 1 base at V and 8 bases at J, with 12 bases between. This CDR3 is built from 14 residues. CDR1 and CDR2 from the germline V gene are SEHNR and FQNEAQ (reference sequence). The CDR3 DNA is TGTGCCAGCAGCTTAGATTTGCGAAAGTATGAGCAGTTCTTC. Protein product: CASSLDLRKYEQFF.

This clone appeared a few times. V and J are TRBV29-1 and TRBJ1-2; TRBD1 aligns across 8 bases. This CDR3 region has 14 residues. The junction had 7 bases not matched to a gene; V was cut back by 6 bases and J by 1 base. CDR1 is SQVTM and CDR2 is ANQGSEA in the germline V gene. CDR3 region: CSVLTGADNYGYTF. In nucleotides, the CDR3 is TGCAGCGTGTTGACAGGGGCGGATAACTATGGCTACACCTTC.

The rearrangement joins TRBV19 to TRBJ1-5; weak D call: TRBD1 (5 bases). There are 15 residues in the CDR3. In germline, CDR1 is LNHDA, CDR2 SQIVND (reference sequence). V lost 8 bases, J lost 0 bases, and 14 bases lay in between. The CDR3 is CASFRVRYSNQPQHF. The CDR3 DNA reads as TGTGCCAGTTTCAGGGTGCGATATAGCAATCAGCCCCAGCATTTT.

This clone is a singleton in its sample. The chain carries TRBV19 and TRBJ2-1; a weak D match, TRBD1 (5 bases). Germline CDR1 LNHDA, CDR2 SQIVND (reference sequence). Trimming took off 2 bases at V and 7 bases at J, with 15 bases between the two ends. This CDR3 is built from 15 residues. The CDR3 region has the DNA TGTGCCAGTAGTATAACAGGTCTAAAAGGGAATGAGCAGTTCTTC. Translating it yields CASSITGLKGNEQFF.

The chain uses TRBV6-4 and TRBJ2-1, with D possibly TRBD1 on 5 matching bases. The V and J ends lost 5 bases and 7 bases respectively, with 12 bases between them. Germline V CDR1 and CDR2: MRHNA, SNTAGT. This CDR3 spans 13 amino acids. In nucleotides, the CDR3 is TGTGCCAGCAGTCAGGGCGTGGAGAATGAGCAGTTCTTC. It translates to CASSQGVENEQFF.

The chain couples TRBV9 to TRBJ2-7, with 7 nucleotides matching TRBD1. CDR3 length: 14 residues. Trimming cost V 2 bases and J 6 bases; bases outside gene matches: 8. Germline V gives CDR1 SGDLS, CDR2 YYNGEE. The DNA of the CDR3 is TGTGCCAGCAGCGTTGGGACAGCCCAAATCGAGCAGTACTTC. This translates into CASSVGTAQIEQYF.

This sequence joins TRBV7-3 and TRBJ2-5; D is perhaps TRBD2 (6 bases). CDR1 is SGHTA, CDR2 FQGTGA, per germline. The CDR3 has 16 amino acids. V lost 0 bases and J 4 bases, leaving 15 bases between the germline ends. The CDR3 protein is CASSLTRGPSGETQYF. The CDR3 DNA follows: TGTGCCAGCAGCTTAACGCGGGGACCAAGCGGAGAGACCCAGTACTTC.

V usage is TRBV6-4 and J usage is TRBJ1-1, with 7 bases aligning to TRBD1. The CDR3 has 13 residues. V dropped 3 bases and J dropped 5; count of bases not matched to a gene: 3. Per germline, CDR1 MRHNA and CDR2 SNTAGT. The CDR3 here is CASSEDRATEAFF. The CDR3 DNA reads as TGTGCCAGCAGTGAAGACAGGGCTACTGAAGCTTTCTTT.

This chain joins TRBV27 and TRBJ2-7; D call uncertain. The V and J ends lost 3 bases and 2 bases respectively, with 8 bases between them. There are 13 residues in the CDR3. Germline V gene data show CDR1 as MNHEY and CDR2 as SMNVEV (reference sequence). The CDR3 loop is CASSLSLPYEQYF. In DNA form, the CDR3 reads TGTGCCAGCAGTTTGAGCCTTCCCTACGAGCAGTACTTC.

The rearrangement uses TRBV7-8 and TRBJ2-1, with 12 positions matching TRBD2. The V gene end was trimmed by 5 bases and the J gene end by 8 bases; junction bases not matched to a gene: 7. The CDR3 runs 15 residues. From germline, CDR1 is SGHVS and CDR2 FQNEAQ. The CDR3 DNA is TGTGCCAGCAGCCAGACTAGCGGGAGTGAACATGAGCAGTTCTTC. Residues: CASSQTSGSEHEQFF.

The CDR3: CASSQDWSGTPYEQYF. DNA for the CDR3: TGCGCCAGCAGCCAAGATTGGAGCGGGACACCCTACGAGCAGTACTTC. This sequence joins TRBV4-3 and TRBJ2-5, with D possibly being TRBD2 (7 bases). Gene TRBJ2-7 matches the end of the DNA better, so the J call may be wrong. Germline loops: CDR1 LGHNA, CDR2 YSLEER. The CDR3 is made up of 16 amino acids.

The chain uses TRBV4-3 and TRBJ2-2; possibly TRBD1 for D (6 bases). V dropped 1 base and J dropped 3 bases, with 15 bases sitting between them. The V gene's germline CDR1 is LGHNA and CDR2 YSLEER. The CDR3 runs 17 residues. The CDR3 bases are TGCGCCAGCAGCCAAGGCCTCCAGGGGTCCTACACCGGGGAGCTGTTTTTT. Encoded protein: CASSQGLQGSYTGELFF.

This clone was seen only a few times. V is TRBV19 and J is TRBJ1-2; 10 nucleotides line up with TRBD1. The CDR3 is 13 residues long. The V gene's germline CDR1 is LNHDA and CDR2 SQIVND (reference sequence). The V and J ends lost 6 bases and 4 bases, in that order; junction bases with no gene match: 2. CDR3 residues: CASRGQGSYGYTF. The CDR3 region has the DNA TGTGCCAGTAGGGGACAGGGGAGCTATGGCTACACCTTC.

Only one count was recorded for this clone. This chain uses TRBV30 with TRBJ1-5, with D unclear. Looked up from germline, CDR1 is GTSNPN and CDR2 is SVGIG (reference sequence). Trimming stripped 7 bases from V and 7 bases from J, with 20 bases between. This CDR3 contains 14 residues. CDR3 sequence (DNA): TGTGCCTTCTCGGAGACCACGGGGAGACAGCCCCAGCATTTT. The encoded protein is CAFSETTGRQPQHF.

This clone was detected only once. The CDR3 reads CASSGTSGTYEQYF. Written as DNA, the CDR3 is TGTGCCAGCAGTGGGACTAGCGGGACCTACGAGCAGTACTTC. The chain employs TRBV27 and TRBJ2-7; 13 nucleotides agree with TRBD2. The trim removed 5 bases at V and 2 bases at J, leaving 0 bases unmatched. Germline CDR1 reads MNHEY; CDR2 reads SMNVEV (reference sequence). This CDR3 contains 14 residues.

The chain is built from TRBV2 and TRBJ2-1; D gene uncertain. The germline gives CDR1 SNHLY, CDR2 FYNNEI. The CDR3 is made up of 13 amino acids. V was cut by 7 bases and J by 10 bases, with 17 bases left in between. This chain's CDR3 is CASTTFLAGEQFF. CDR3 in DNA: TGTGCCAGCACTACCTTCCTTGCCGGGGAGCAGTTCTTC.

In nucleotides, the CDR3 is TGTGCCAGCAGCTTAGACAGGGTGGAGGGCAATGAGCAGTTCTTC. Protein sequence: CASSLDRVEGNEQFF. V and J are TRBV7-3 and TRBJ2-1; maybe TRBD1 (7 bases). V was clipped by 2 bases and J by 6 bases, with 14 bases between them. Germline loops: CDR1 SGHTA, CDR2 FQGTGA. The CDR3 is made up of 15 amino acids.

The CDR3 sequence is CASSPYRGGTEAFF. The CDR3 nucleotides are TGTGCCAGCAGTCCCTACAGGGGTGGCACTGAAGCTTTCTTT. V gene TRBV6-6 combines with J gene TRBJ1-1; TRBD1 aligns across 7 bases. Germline CDR1 MNHNY, CDR2 SVGAGI (reference sequence). Trimming at V came to 5 bases and at J to 4 bases, leaving 7 bases not matched to a gene. The length of the CDR3 is 14 residues.

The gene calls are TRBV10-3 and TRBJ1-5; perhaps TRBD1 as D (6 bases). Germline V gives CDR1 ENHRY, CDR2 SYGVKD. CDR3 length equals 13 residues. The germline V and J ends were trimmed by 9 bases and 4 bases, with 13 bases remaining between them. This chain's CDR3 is CAIKPGVNQPQHF. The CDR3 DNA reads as TGTGCCATTAAACCAGGGGTTAATCAGCCCCAGCATTTT.

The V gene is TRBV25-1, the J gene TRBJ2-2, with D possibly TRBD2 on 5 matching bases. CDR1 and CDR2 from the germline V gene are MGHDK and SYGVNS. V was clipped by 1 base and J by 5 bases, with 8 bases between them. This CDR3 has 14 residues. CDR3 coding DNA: TGTGCCAGCAGTGAATTGGAGGATACCGGGGAGCTGTTTTTT. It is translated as CASSELEDTGELFF.

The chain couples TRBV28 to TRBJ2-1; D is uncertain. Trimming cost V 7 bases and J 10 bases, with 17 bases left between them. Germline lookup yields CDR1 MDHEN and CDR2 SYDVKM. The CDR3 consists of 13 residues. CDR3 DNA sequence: TGTGCCAGCATCGTGAGAGGCTCGGAGGAGCAGTTCTTC. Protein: CASIVRGSEEQFF.

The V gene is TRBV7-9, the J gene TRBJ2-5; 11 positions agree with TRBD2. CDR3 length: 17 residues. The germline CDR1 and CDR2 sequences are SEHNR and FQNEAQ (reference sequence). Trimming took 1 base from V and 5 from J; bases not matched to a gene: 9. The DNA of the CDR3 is TGTGCCAGCAGCTTAGGTACCCTACTAGCGGGAGTGGAGACCCAGTACTTC. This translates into CASSLGTLLAGVETQYF. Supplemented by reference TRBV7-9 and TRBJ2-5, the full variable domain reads DTGVSQNPRHKITKRGQNVTFRCDPISEHNRLYWYRQTLGQGPEFLTYFQNEAQLEKSRLLSDRFSAERPKGSFSTLEIQRTEQGDSAMYLCASSLGTLLAGVETQYFGPGTRLLVL.

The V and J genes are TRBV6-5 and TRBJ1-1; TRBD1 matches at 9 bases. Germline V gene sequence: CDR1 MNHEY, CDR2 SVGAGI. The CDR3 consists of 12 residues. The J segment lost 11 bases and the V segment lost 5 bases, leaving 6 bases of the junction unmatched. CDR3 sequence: CASSNRGRGAFF. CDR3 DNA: TGTGCCAGCAGTAACAGGGGGCGCGGGGCTTTCTTT.